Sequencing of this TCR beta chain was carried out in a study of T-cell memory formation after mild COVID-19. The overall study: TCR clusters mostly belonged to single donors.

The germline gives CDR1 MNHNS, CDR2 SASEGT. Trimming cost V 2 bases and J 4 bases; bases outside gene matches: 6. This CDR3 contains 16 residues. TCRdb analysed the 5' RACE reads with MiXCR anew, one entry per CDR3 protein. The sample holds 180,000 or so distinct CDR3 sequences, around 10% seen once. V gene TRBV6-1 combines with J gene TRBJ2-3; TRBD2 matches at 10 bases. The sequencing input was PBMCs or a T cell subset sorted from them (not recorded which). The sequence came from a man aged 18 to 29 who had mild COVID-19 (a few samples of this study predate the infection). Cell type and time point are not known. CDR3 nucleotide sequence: TGTGCCAGCAGTGAAAGTTCTAGCGGGGGTTCAGATACGCAGTATTTT. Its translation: CASSESSSGGSDTQYF.